This TCR beta chain is from a study of blood T cell repertoires in COVID-19. About the research overall: Italy, Spain and the United States were the sources of the convalescent and acute COVID-19 samples.

Sequencing used immunoSEQ multiplex PCR; TCRdb keeps in-frame clones, though not all of them. The sample records roughly 360,000 clones, under 85% being singletons. Trimming shortened V by 0 bases and J by 4 bases, and 10 bases separated the two germline ends. This CDR3 spans 14 amino acids. CDR1 and CDR2 (germline): SGHRS, YFSETQ. The age range of participants was 18 to 89 years, with residence in 20 to 25 US areas. Self-reported history from a screening survey and questionnaire set each donor's cohort. The sample was PBMCs or T cells enriched from blood (not recorded which). This sequence originates from a woman aged 50 to 60 who had recovered from COVID-19. The chain combines TRBV5-1 with TRBJ2-5; no reliable D call. The CDR3 DNA sequence: TGCGCCAGCAGCTTGGGCCTACCGGGAGAGACCCAGTACTTC. This codes for CASSLGLPGETQYF.